This TCR beta chain was found in a study of blood T cells in healthy people across ages. Study results and limitations: Getting older went along with TCR beta diversity per million T cells dropping roughly linearly. The percentage of naive T cells correlated strongly with TCR beta diversity. Donors of long life had a larger count of naive CD4+ cells and greater diversity than aged donors.

A second PCR of roughly 7 to 11 cycles used a sample-barcoded 5' primer and a J-beta primer mix. All samples gave at least 2.5 million CDR3-containing paired-end reads. TCRdb independently ran MiXCR on the 5' RACE reads; one entry per CDR3 protein. This table has about 680,000 distinct CDR3 sequences, 49% appearing once. This clonotype was observed a few times. What it binds is not known. From germline, CDR1 is MDHEN and CDR2 SYDVKM. V lost 6 bases and J lost 3; bases outside the gene matches: 11. There are 16 residues in the CDR3. The sequence came from a woman aged 60-70 years in good health. Input material: blood. The V gene is TRBV28, the J gene TRBJ2-1; 7 bases align to TRBD1. In nucleotides, the CDR3 is TGTGCCAGCAGATCCCCCAGGGACAGCGGCTACAATGAGCAGTTCTTC. Encoded protein: CASRSPRDSGYNEQFF.